This is a list of T cell receptor beta chains from one sample in a study of T cell repertoires in cytomegalovirus infection. MiXCR, applied by TCRdb to the reads, yields one record per CDR3 protein. The data show some 130,000 distinct CDR3 sequences, 7% to 9.5% seen once. The sample taken for sequencing was PBMCs. Receptor source: a human donor in good health (CMV status not recorded). Some clones in this sample may be carry-over from other donors' samples. CDR3s include the opening cysteine and the closing phenylalanine or tryptophan. Fields, in order: J gene, clone size, V gene, D gene, CDR3 DNA, CDR3 protein. The D gene is left open where the match is weak. Rows may omit the clone size; those that give it use once, few, many or a size class.

j_gene: TRBJ2-7
abundance: many
v_gene: TRBV7-8
d_gene: TRBD1
CDR3nt: TGTGCCAGCGGAAGGGGACAGGAGGGCGAGCAGTACTTC
CDR3aa: CASGRGQEGEQYF

j_gene: TRBJ1-6
abundance: many
v_gene: TRBV2
d_gene: .
CDR3nt: TGTGCCAGCAGTTACAGCCGGGACGGAATGAATTCACCCCTCCACTTT
CDR3aa: CASSYSRDGMNSPLHF

j_gene: TRBJ1-5
abundance: few
v_gene: TRBV20-1
d_gene: TRBD1
CDR3nt: TGCAGTGCTTCGACAGGGGTAGAACAGCCCCAGCATTTT
CDR3aa: CSASTGVEQPQHF

j_gene: TRBJ2-2
abundance: many
v_gene: TRBV15
d_gene: TRBD1
CDR3nt: TGTGCCACCAGCGGCAGGTGGGGACAGGGGGGCACCGGGGAGCTGTTTTTT
CDR3aa: CATSGRWGQGGTGELFF

j_gene: TRBJ1-2
abundance: many
v_gene: TRBV2
d_gene: TRBD1
CDR3nt: TGTGCCAGCACCCCAAAGGACAGGGCCTATGGCTACACCTTC
CDR3aa: CASTPKDRAYGYTF

j_gene: TRBJ1-3
abundance: .
v_gene: TRBV2
d_gene: .
CDR3nt: TGTGCCAGCAGCTCGCCTCTGGGAAACACCATATATTTT
CDR3aa: CASSSPLGNTIYF

j_gene: TRBJ2-3
abundance: many
v_gene: TRBV7-2
d_gene: TRBD2
CDR3nt: TGTGCCAGCAGTGGTCCCGGGACTAGCGGCCCCCGAGGGGGTACGCAGTATTTT
CDR3aa: CASSGPGTSGPRGGTQYF

j_gene: TRBJ1-1
abundance: many
v_gene: TRBV19
d_gene: .
CDR3nt: TGTGCCACCGAGGACCTCATGAACACTGAAGCTTTCTTT
CDR3aa: CATEDLMNTEAFF

j_gene: TRBJ2-7
abundance: many
v_gene: TRBV7-2
d_gene: TRBD2
CDR3nt: TGTGCCAGCAGCGCCCGGGGGGGTTACGAGCAGTACTTC
CDR3aa: CASSARGGYEQYF

j_gene: TRBJ1-1
abundance: .
v_gene: TRBV24-1
d_gene: .
CDR3nt: TGTGCCACCAGTGATTTCAGGGGAGCTTTCTTT
CDR3aa: CATSDFRGAFF

j_gene: TRBJ1-6
abundance: .
v_gene: TRBV3-1
d_gene: TRBD1
CDR3nt: TGTGCCAGCAGCGAAATCGGGACAGCGAATTCACCCCTCCACTTT
CDR3aa: CASSEIGTANSPLHF

j_gene: TRBJ2-1
abundance: few
v_gene: TRBV29-1
d_gene: .
CDR3nt: TGCAGCGCCTTGGTTGGCAACAATGAGCAGTTCTTC
CDR3aa: CSALVGNNEQFF

j_gene: TRBJ2-1
abundance: many
v_gene: TRBV6-6
d_gene: .
CDR3nt: TGTGCCAGCAGTCGACCGGGCGAGCAGTTCTTC
CDR3aa: CASSRPGEQFF

j_gene: TRBJ2-7
abundance: many
v_gene: TRBV11-2
d_gene: .
CDR3nt: TGTGCCAGCAGCTTATGGATTTCCGAGCAGTACTTC
CDR3aa: CASSLWISEQYF

j_gene: TRBJ2-1
abundance: .
v_gene: TRBV5-1
d_gene: .
CDR3nt: TGCGCCAGCAGCTTGCTTCAGGGTGTAAATGAGCAGTTCTTC
CDR3aa: CASSLLQGVNEQFF

j_gene: TRBJ2-1
abundance: .
v_gene: TRBV19
d_gene: TRBD1
CDR3nt: TGTGTCAGTAGAACCCGCAGGACAGGAGACTACAATGAGCAGTTCTTC
CDR3aa: CVSRTRRTGDYNEQFF

j_gene: TRBJ2-5
abundance: few
v_gene: TRBV10-3
d_gene: .
CDR3nt: TGTGCCAGTGCTCGTGGGGGACAAGAGACCCAGTACTTC
CDR3aa: CASARGGQETQYF

j_gene: TRBJ1-4
abundance: .
v_gene: TRBV12-3/TRBV12-4
d_gene: .
CDR3nt: TGTGCCAGCAGTTTGGGGAGAGAAAAACTGTTTTTT
CDR3aa: CASSLGREKLFF

j_gene: TRBJ1-2
abundance: many
v_gene: TRBV5-6
d_gene: .
CDR3nt: TGTGCCAGCAGCTTGGTCGAAGACTTTCGTGGCTACACCTTC
CDR3aa: CASSLVEDFRGYTF

j_gene: TRBJ2-7
abundance: .
v_gene: TRBV2
d_gene: .
CDR3nt: TGTGCCAGCAGTGGAGGGGGGGCAGGGGCCTACGAGCAGTACTTC
CDR3aa: CASSGGGAGAYEQYF

j_gene: TRBJ2-5
abundance: many
v_gene: TRBV19
d_gene: .
CDR3nt: TGTGCCAGTAGTGCCCTCGGTGGACATCAAGAGACCCAGTACTTC
CDR3aa: CASSALGGHQETQYF

j_gene: TRBJ2-1
abundance: .
v_gene: TRBV2
d_gene: TRBD2
CDR3nt: TGTGCCAGCAGTGAACGACTAGCGGGGACCAATGAGCAGTTCTTC
CDR3aa: CASSERLAGTNEQFF

j_gene: TRBJ1-1
abundance: many
v_gene: TRBV7-9
d_gene: .
CDR3nt: TGTGCCAGCAGTGAAAAGGGAACTGAAGCTTTCTTT
CDR3aa: CASSEKGTEAFF

j_gene: TRBJ2-5
abundance: many
v_gene: TRBV7-8
d_gene: .
CDR3nt: TGTGCCAGCAGCGTGGACAGCGTGGAGACCCAGTACTTC
CDR3aa: CASSVDSVETQYF

j_gene: TRBJ2-5
abundance: many
v_gene: TRBV5-4
d_gene: .
CDR3nt: TGTGCCAGCAGCCAGGCCCACAGAACAATTCAAGAGACCCAGTACTTC
CDR3aa: CASSQAHRTIQETQYF

j_gene: TRBJ2-1
abundance: many
v_gene: TRBV6-4
d_gene: .
CDR3nt: TGTGCCAGCAGTGACTCACACAATGAGCAGTTCTTC
CDR3aa: CASSDSHNEQFF

j_gene: TRBJ2-2
abundance: many
v_gene: TRBV2
d_gene: .
CDR3nt: TGTGCCAGCAGATCTCACCTAGCGACCGGGGAGCTGTTTTTT
CDR3aa: CASRSHLATGELFF

j_gene: TRBJ1-3
abundance: many
v_gene: TRBV6-2/TRBV6-3
d_gene: .
CDR3nt: TGTGCCAGCACTTACTCTGGAAACACCATATATTTT
CDR3aa: CASTYSGNTIYF